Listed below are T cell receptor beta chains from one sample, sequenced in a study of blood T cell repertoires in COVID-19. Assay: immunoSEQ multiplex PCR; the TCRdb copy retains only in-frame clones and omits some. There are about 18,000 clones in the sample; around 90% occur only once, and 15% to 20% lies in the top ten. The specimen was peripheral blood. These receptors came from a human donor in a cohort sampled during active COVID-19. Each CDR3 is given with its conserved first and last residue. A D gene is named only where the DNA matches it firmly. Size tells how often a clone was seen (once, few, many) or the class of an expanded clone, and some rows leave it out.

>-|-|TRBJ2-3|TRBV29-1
CSGDGGTTDTQYF
TGCAGCGGGGACGGGGGAACCACAGATACGCAGTATTTT
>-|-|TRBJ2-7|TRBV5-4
CASSGGRRNFTYEQYF
TGTGCCAGCAGCGGAGGACGGAGAAACTTCACCTACGAGCAGTACTTC
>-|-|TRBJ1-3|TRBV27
CASSPSTGGRNTIYF
TGTGCCAGCAGTCCGTCGACCGGGGGTCGGAACACCATATATTTT
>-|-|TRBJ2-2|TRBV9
CASSVGAANTGELFF
TGTGCCAGCAGCGTGGGGGCTGCGAACACCGGGGAGCTGTTTTTT
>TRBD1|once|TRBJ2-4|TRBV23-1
CASSHRDSLAKNIQYF
TGCGCCAGCAGTCACCGGGACAGCCTAGCCAAAAACATTCAGTACTTC
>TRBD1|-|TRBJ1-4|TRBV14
CASSRNSGQGREKLFF
TGTGCCAGCAGCCGCAACTCGGGACAGGGGAGGGAAAAACTGTTTTTT
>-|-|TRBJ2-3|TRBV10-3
CAISELRRDTQYF
TGTGCCATCAGTGAACTCCGCCGGGATACGCAGTATTTT
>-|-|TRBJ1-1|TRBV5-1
CASSPGRQNTEAFF
TGCGCCAGCAGCCCAGGAAGACAAAACACTGAAGCTTTCTTT
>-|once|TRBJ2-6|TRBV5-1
CASSSTILPSGANVLTF
TGCGCCAGCAGCTCAACTATCCTGCCCTCTGGGGCCAACGTCCTGACTTTC
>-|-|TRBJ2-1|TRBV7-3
CASSFPGSSYNEQFF
TGTGCCAGCAGCTTCCCGGGAAGCTCCTACAATGAGCAGTTCTTC
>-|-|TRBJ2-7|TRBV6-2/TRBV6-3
CASSWDLSEQYF
TGTGCCAGCAGCTGGGACTTGTCCGAGCAGTACTTC
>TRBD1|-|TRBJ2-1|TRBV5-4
CASSGARQGPSNEQFF
TGTGCCAGCAGCGGCGCTCGACAGGGTCCGAGCAATGAGCAGTTCTTC
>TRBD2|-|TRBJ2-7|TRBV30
CAWSRPSGGMSSYEQYF
TGTGCCTGGAGCAGACCCTCGGGAGGGATGAGCTCCTACGAGCAGTACTTC
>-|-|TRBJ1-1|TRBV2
CASSEGVSYMNTEAFF
TGTGCCAGCAGTGAAGGAGTATCTTATATGAACACTGAAGCTTTCTTT
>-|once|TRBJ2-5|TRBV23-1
CASSLTPLEGFDQETQYF
TGCGCCAGCAGCTTAACCCCCCTGGAGGGGTTCGACCAAGAGACCCAGTACTTC
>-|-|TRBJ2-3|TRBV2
CASSVDSLSTDTQYF
TGTGCCAGCAGTGTGGACTCTCTTAGCACAGATACGCAGTATTTT
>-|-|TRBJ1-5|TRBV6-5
CATQRDPGNQPQHF
TGTGCCACCCAGCGTGACCCGGGCAATCAGCCCCAGCATTTT
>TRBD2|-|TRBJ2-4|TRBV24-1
CATSLSSGLAKNIQYF
TGTGCCACCAGTCTTTCTAGCGGGCTAGCCAAAAACATTCAGTACTTC
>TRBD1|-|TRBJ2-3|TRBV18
CASSPKPGQGAISSTDTQYF
TGTGCCAGCTCACCTAAACCGGGACAGGGGGCGATCTCTAGCACAGATACGCAGTATTTT
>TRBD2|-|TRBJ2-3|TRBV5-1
CASASPSGGMGDTQYF
TGCGCCAGCGCGAGCCCTAGCGGGGGGATGGGAGATACGCAGTATTTT
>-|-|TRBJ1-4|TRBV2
CASTLQRRELFF
TGTGCCAGCACCCTCCAGCGGAGGGAACTGTTTTTT
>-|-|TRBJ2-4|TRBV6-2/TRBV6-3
CASSGSMAEIAKNIQYF
TGTGCCAGCAGTGGAAGTATGGCGGAAATAGCCAAAAACATTCAGTACTTC
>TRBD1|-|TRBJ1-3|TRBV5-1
CASSFDRAAGNTIYF
TGCGCCAGCAGCTTCGACAGGGCTGCTGGAAACACCATATATTTT
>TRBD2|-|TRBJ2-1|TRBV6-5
CASSSAGGSNEQFF
TGTGCCAGCAGTTCCGCGGGAGGGAGCAATGAGCAGTTCTTC
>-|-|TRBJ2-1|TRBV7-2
CASSLNRYNEQFF
TGTGCCAGCAGCTTGAACAGGTACAATGAGCAGTTCTTC
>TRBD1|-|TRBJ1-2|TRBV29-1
CSAGEGQGYGYTF
TGCAGTGCCGGTGAGGGACAGGGCTATGGCTACACCTTC
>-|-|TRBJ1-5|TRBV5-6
CASSLGVGGSSNQPQHF
TGTGCCAGCAGCTTGGGTGTGGGGGGATCAAGCAATCAGCCCCAGCATTTT
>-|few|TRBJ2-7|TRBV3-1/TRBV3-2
CASSHRTGFYEQYF
TGTGCCAGCAGCCATCGTACAGGGTTCTACGAGCAGTACTTC
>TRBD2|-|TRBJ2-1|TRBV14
CASSHDERGWYNEQFF
TGTGCCAGCAGCCATGACGAGCGGGGGTGGTACAATGAGCAGTTCTTC
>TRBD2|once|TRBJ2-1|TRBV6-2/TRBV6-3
CASSYRAGGGEQFF
TGTGCCAGCAGTTACCGTGCGGGAGGCGGCGAGCAGTTCTTC
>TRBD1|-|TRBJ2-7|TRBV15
CATSAPGQRIYEQYF
TGTGCCACCAGCGCACCGGGACAGCGGATCTACGAGCAGTACTTC
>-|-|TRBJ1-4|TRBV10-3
CAISRTEQNEKLFF
TGTGCCATCAGTAGGACAGAGCAGAATGAAAAACTGTTTTTT
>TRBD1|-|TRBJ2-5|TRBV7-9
CASMRGLQETQYF
TGTGCCAGCATGAGGGGGCTACAAGAGACCCAGTACTTC
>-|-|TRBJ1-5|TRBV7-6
CASSLGPEPQPQHF
TGTGCCAGCAGCTTAGGGCCGGAGCCTCAGCCCCAGCATTTT
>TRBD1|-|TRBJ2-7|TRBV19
CASSIGLGGPYEQYF
TGTGCCAGTAGTATAGGGTTAGGGGGCCCCTACGAGCAGTACTTC
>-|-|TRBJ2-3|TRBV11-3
CASSLVADTQYF
TGTGCCAGCAGCTTAGTAGCAGATACGCAGTATTTT
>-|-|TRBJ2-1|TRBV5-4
CASSLDSIPYNEQFF
TGTGCCAGCAGCTTGGATTCCATTCCCTACAATGAGCAGTTCTTC
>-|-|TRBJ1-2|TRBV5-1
CASRIDRNYGYTF
TGCGCCAGCAGAATAGACAGAAACTATGGCTACACCTTC
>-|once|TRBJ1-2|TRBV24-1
CATSDPGERTGYTF
TGTGCCACCAGTGACCCCGGGGAACGGACCGGCTACACCTTC
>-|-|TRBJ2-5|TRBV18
CASSPPSGIQETQYF
TGTGCCAGCTCACCACCGTCGGGAATCCAAGAGACCCAGTACTTC
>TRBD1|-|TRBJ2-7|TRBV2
CASSARTGESPYEQYF
TGTGCCAGCAGCGCCCGGACAGGCGAAAGCCCCTACGAGCAGTACTTC
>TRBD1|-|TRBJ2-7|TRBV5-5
CASSLWDRATYEQYF
TGTGCCAGCAGCTTGTGGGACAGGGCTACCTACGAGCAGTACTTC
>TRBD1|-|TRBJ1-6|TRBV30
CAWDGQGPNSPLHF
TGTGCCTGGGATGGACAGGGTCCTAATTCACCCCTCCACTTT
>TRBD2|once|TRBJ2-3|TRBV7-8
CASRREAFTDTQYF
TGTGCCAGCCGACGGGAGGCCTTCACAGATACGCAGTATTTT
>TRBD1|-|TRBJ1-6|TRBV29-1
CSVRQGEYSPLHF
TGCAGCGTCCGACAGGGAGAATATTCACCCCTCCACTTT
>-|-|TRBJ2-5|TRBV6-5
CASSYPTGPQYF
TGTGCCAGCAGTTACCCGACTGGTCCCCAGTACTTC
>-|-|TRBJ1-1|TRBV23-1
CASSQPVDSRDTEAFF
TGCGCCAGCAGTCAACCTGTCGACAGTAGGGACACTGAAGCTTTCTTT
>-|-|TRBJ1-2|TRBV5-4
CASSLTDANYGYTF
TGTGCCAGCAGCTTAACAGACGCTAACTATGGCTACACCTTC
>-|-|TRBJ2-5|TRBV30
CAWSVATGKTQYF
TGTGCCTGGAGTGTAGCGACAGGAAAGACCCAGTACTTC
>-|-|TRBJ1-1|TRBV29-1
CSVEVSARGGEAFF
TGCAGCGTTGAAGTCTCCGCTAGGGGTGGGGAAGCTTTCTTT
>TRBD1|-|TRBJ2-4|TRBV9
CASSPSDRRNLNIQYF
TGTGCCAGCAGCCCCTCGGACAGGCGGAACTTAAACATTCAGTACTTC
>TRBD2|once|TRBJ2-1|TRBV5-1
CASSAGGGSYNEQFF
TGCGCCAGCAGCGCGGGCGGGGGCTCCTACAATGAGCAGTTCTTC
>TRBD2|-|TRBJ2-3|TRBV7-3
CASSFPGGSDTQYF
TGTGCCAGCAGCTTCCCGGGGGGGTCAGATACGCAGTATTTT
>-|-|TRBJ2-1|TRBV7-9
CASSLGYYNEQFF
TGTGCCAGCAGCTTAGGTTACTACAATGAGCAGTTCTTC